Below, 21 T cell receptor beta chains from the same sample are listed, as sequenced in a study of T cells in Graves' hyperthyroidism and ophthalmopathy (dated by TCRdb to about 2019). The library relied on multiplex PCR. The instrument was an Illumina HiSeq 2000. The TCR beta CDR3 regions were amplified from the RNA transcripts. The first round of RT-PCR for the TCR CDR3 was performed with the HTBI primer set and the Qiagen OneStep RT-PCR kit. The public reads were quality trimmed at Q25 with fastp and then assembled into clones with MiXCR by TCRdb, keeping productive beta chains. Duplicate CDR3 protein sequences are folded into a single record with the most common DNA and genes. Present in this sample are a few hundred thousand distinct CDR3 sequences, 35% to 55% of which were seen just once. The ten biggest clones cover about 7.8% of the sample. The specimen was peripheral blood or thyroid tissue (not recorded which). These receptors originate from a woman aged 18-29 years with Graves' hyperthyroidism.

This clonotype was observed a few times. This clone may be a read error of a much larger clone one base away. The gene calls are TRBV12-3 or TRBV12-4 and TRBJ1-2, with D hard to call. The CDR3 runs to 15 residues. Trimming stripped 4 bases from V and 6 bases from J, with 18 bases between. CDR3: CASSSAEVMINGYTF. CDR3 nucleotides: TGTGCCAGCAGTTCGGCTGAGGTCATGATCAATGGCTACACCTTC.

Sample share makes this clonotype medium-sized (0.01 to 0.1%). The chain is built from TRBV15 and TRBJ2-6; 7 bases agree with TRBD1. CDR1 is LNHNV and CDR2 is YYDKDF in the germline V gene (reference sequence). V trimming: 1 base; J trimming: 0 bases; junction bases outside the gene matches: 0. The CDR3 loop spans 16 amino acids. In DNA, the CDR3 is TGTGCCACCAGCAGAGGACAGGGCTCTGGGGCCAACGTCCTGACTTTC. Translated: CATSRGQGSGANVLTF.

The sample holds many counts of this clonotype. The chain links TRBV7-8 to TRBJ2-7; D possibly corresponds to TRBD2 (6 bases). Germline assignment: CDR1 SGHVS and CDR2 FQNEAQ. The length of the CDR3 is 13 residues. V was trimmed by 8 bases and J by 0 bases, leaving 11 bases between them. CDR3 sequence reads: CASRGWSSYEQYF. The CDR3 coding sequence is TGTGCCAGCCGGGGGTGGTCCTCCTACGAGCAGTACTTC.

This clonotype was counted many times. This chain connects TRBV20-1 to TRBJ2-5; TRBD2 aligns across 9 bases. The J segment lost 4 bases and the V segment lost 6 bases, leaving 3 bases of the junction unmatched. The germline V gene has CDR1 DFQATT and CDR2 SNEGSKA (reference sequence). The CDR3 length is 12 residues. CDR3 nucleotides: TGCAGTGCGGCGGGAGGGAGAGAGACCCAGTACTTC. Protein sequence: CSAAGGRETQYF.

The genes are TRBV7-9 and TRBJ2-7; 7 nucleotides agree with TRBD1. The V segment lost 4 bases and the J segment 2 bases; nucleotides outside the gene matches: 8. The CDR3 contains 15 residues. CDR1 is SEHNR, CDR2 FQNEAQ, per germline (reference sequence). CDR3 sequence: CASSSPGQTTYEQYF. The DNA of the CDR3 is TGTGCCAGCAGCTCGCCGGGACAGACCACCTACGAGCAGTACTTC.

This clonotype has ten or more counts. This sequence joins TRBV6-2 or TRBV6-3 and TRBJ1-6, with D tentatively TRBD1 (5 bases). Looked up from germline, CDR1 is MNHEY and CDR2 is SVGEGT. The V end was cut by 3 bases, the J end by 9 bases, with 15 bases between. The CDR3 has 15 residues. In DNA form, the CDR3 reads TGTGCCAGCAGTTATTCGGGGACGGGAGCTTCACCCCTCCACTTT. This gives the protein CASSYSGTGASPLHF.

This chain links TRBV13 with TRBJ2-5, with 7 positions matching TRBD2. The germline V gene encodes CDR1 PRHDT and CDR2 FYEKMQ (reference sequence). The CDR3 length is 13 residues. The V segment lost 4 bases and the J segment 5 bases; nucleotides outside the gene matches: 4. The CDR3, as DNA: TGTGCCAGCAGCTGGTTTAGCGGGGAGACCCAGTACTTC. Its translation is CASSWFSGETQYF.

This clonotype was counted ten times or more. The V call is TRBV10-3, the J call TRBJ2-2, with D unresolved. The CDR3 sequence is 13 residues long. Germline CDR1 and CDR2: ENHRY and SYGVKD. The germline V and J ends were trimmed by 7 bases and 4 bases, with 10 bases remaining between them. CDR3 residues: CAITPRSTGELFF. The CDR3 nucleotides are TGTGCCATCACCCCTAGGAGCACCGGGGAGCTGTTTTTT.

This clonotype was seen repeatedly, ten times or more. The chain employs TRBV6-6 and TRBJ1-4, with D possibly matching TRBD1 (5 bases). Germline CDR1 MNHNY, CDR2 SVGAGI (reference sequence). Trimming took off 6 bases at V and 0 bases at J, with 11 bases between the two ends. This CDR3 is built from 15 residues. CDR3 protein: CASSLTGSTNEKLFF. The CDR3, as DNA: TGTGCCAGCAGCCTAACAGGTTCAACTAATGAAAAACTGTTTTTT.

The chain is built from TRBV12-3 or TRBV12-4 and TRBJ2-5; 13 bases fit TRBD2. V lost 6 bases, J lost 0 bases, and 4 bases stayed unmatched. The CDR3 covers 16 residues. The CDR3 region is CASSAGLAGDQETQYF. For the CDR3, the DNA is TGTGCCAGCAGCGCCGGACTAGCGGGGGACCAAGAGACCCAGTACTTC.

The chain has TRBV15 and TRBJ1-5, with unresolved D. From germline, CDR1 is LNHNV and CDR2 YYDKDF (reference sequence). Trimming removed 3 bases from V and 6 bases from J, with 12 bases in between. The CDR3 contains 14 residues. CDR3 nucleotides: TGTGCCACCAGCAGTGATGGGTTAGGTCAGCCCCAGCATTTT. It yields the protein CATSSDGLGQPQHF.

The chain is built from TRBV7-2 and TRBJ2-7, with D possibly TRBD1 on 5 matching bases. This CDR3 has 15 residues. Germline V gene lookup returns CDR1 SGHTA and CDR2 FQGNSA. V was shortened by 5 bases and J by 3 bases, with 17 bases between the two germline ends. This CDR3 is CASSQDLTESYEQYF. The CDR3 DNA reads as TGTGCCAGCAGCCAAGATTTGACAGAGAGCTACGAGCAGTACTTC.

At least ten counts were recorded for this clonotype. The chain uses TRBV25-1 and TRBJ1-2; D is ambiguous. The V end lost 1 base, the J end lost 6 bases, and 9 bases lay between the germline ends. The germline CDR1 and CDR2 sequences are MGHDK and SYGVNS. The CDR3 contains 13 residues. CDR3 DNA: TGTGCCAGCAGTGAATTTGGGCGCGATGGCTACACCTTC. It specifies CASSEFGRDGYTF.

In this sample, this clonotype turned up many times. The chain employs TRBV7-9 and TRBJ1-2; the D is unclear. The CDR3 loop spans 12 amino acids. Trimming shortened V by 2 bases and J by 3 bases, and 4 bases separated the two germline ends. The germline V gene encodes CDR1 SEHNR and CDR2 FQNEAQ (reference sequence). The CDR3 loop is CASSLRDYGYTF. The CDR3 bases are TGTGCCAGCAGCTTACGGGACTATGGCTACACCTTC. Full variable domain (rest looked up from reference TRBV7-9 and TRBJ1-2): DTGVSQNPRHKITKRGQNVTFRCDPISEHNRLYWYRQTLGQGPEFLTYFQNEAQLEKSRLLSDRFSAERPKGSFSTLEIQRTEQGDSAMYLCASSLRDYGYTFGSGTRLTVV.

This clonotype was seen repeatedly, ten times or more. The V call is TRBV6-2 or TRBV6-3, the J call TRBJ2-5; 8 bases are shared with TRBD2. Germline V gives CDR1 MNHEY, CDR2 SVGEGT. CDR3 size: 15 residues. V dropped 6 bases and J dropped 2; count of bases not matched to a gene: 8. In DNA form, the CDR3 reads TGTGCCAGCAGAAGGACTAGCTCGTTTCAAGAGACCCAGTACTTC. Protein: CASRRTSSFQETQYF.

About this clonotype: A much larger clone sits a single nucleotide away, making a read error possible. The chain links TRBV12-3 or TRBV12-4 to TRBJ1-6; D not certain. Trimming took off 2 bases at V and 1 base at J, with 12 bases between the two ends. The CDR3 extends over 17 amino acids. In nucleotides, the CDR3 is TGTGCCAGCAGTTTATTCCCTCCGCGGTCCTATAATTCACCCCTCCACTTT. Protein product: CASSLFPPRSYNSPLHF.

V usage is TRBV19 and J usage is TRBJ1-1; D not certain. Between the trimmed V and J ends, which lost 6 bases and 1 base, there was a span of 9 bases. The germline CDR1 and CDR2 sequences are LNHDA and SQIVND (reference sequence). This CDR3 has 13 amino acids. The CDR3 coding sequence is TGTGCCAGTAGAGGACGGTCGAACACTGAAGCTTTCTTT. This translates into CASRGRSNTEAFF.

This clonotype was seen at least ten times. The chain combines TRBV20-1 with TRBJ1-2; D not resolved. The germline V gene encodes CDR1 DFQATT and CDR2 SNEGSKA (reference sequence). This CDR3 is built from 14 residues. V lost 1 base to trimming and J lost 2 bases, with 11 bases between them. CDR3 sequence (DNA): TGCAGTGCTAGAGTCCCTCGGTCCAACTATGGCTACACCTTC. It yields the protein CSARVPRSNYGYTF.

This clonotype was observed many times. The V gene is TRBV20-1, the J gene TRBJ2-5; 12 bases match TRBD2. CDR1 is DFQATT, CDR2 SNEGSKA, per germline (reference sequence). The CDR3 is 14 residues long. Trimming took 2 bases from V and 4 from J; bases not matched to a gene: 2. This chain's CDR3 is CSARPGLAGETQYF. CDR3 sequence (DNA): TGCAGTGCTAGACCGGGACTAGCGGGAGAGACCCAGTACTTC.

The J gene is TRBJ1-2, the V gene TRBV10-3; D is unclear. The germline CDR1 and CDR2 sequences are ENHRY and SYGVKD. The CDR3 sequence is 12 residues long. V was cut by 11 bases and J by 7 bases, with 17 bases left in between. The CDR3 here is CACSALEAGYTF. DNA of the CDR3: TGTGCCTGCAGTGCCCTGGAGGCTGGCTACACCTTC.

The genes are TRBV6-2 or TRBV6-3 and TRBJ2-7; TRBD1 matches at 12 bases. The CDR3 is made up of 16 amino acids. J lost 4 bases, V lost 6 bases, and 10 bases had no gene match. CDR1 and CDR2 from the germline V gene are MNHEY and SVGEGT. CDR3: CASRMYPGQGAYEQYF. CDR3 in DNA: TGTGCCAGCAGGATGTATCCGGGACAGGGGGCTTACGAGCAGTACTTC.